Listed here are 5 T cell receptor beta chains from one sample, sequenced in a study of CD8 T cells in Susac syndrome. With random hexamers, 0.5 to 1 ug RNA was reverse transcribed. TCRdb itself ran the immunoSEQ multiplex PCR reads through MiXCR, one entry per CDR3 protein. The sample holds some 170,000 distinct CDR3 sequences; approximately 94% are singletons and the top ten take more than 0.1%. The sequencing input was CD4+ T cells from PBMCs. The origin of the receptors is a human donor in good health.

The chain carries TRBV30 and TRBJ2-1; no reliable D call. The CDR3 totals 13 residues. The germline V gene has CDR1 GTSNPN and CDR2 SVGIG (reference sequence). The germline V and J ends were trimmed by 0 bases and 8 bases, with 11 bases remaining between them. CDR3 region: CAWSVRVVDEQFF. The CDR3 nucleotides read TGTGCCTGGAGTGTACGAGTGGTGGATGAGCAGTTCTTC.

The rearrangement links TRBV5-4 to TRBJ2-2; D is unresolved. Germline V gene sequence: CDR1 SGHNT, CDR2 YYREEE (reference sequence). Trimming stripped 8 bases from V and 5 bases from J, with 19 bases between. CDR3 length equals 15 residues. CDR3 sequence: CASQIGQTRTGELFF. CDR3 bases: TGTGCCAGTCAAATAGGCCAGACGAGGACCGGGGAGCTGTTTTTT. The whole variable domain, remainder taken from reference TRBV5-4 and TRBJ2-2, is ETGVTQSPTHLIKTRGQQVTLRCSSQSGHNTVSWYQQALGQGPQFIFQYYREEENGRGNFPPRFSGLQFPNYSSELNVNALELDDSALYLCASQIGQTRTGELFFGEGSRLTVL.

V gene TRBV10-2 combines with J gene TRBJ2-7, with 11 bases that match TRBD2. V lost 5 bases, J lost 5 bases, and 5 bases stayed unmatched. Germline CDR1 and CDR2: WSHSY and SAAADI. The CDR3 is 14 amino acids. The CDR3 DNA is TGCGCCAGCAGTACTAGCGGGAGAGGGAACGAGCAGTACTTC. Its translation is CASSTSGRGNEQYF.

This chain uses TRBV6-2 or TRBV6-3 with TRBJ1-1; D not resolved. V was pared by 6 bases and J by 0 bases, with 5 bases between. Germline CDR1 is MNHEY and CDR2 is SVGEGT. This CDR3 has 12 amino acids. As DNA, the CDR3 is TGTGCCAGCAGAGACATGAACACTGAAGCTTTCTTT. Translating gives CASRDMNTEAFF.

The genes are TRBV20-1 and TRBJ2-1; D gene ambiguous. The germline CDR1 and CDR2 sequences are DFQATT and SNEGSKA (reference sequence). Trimming removed 4 bases at V and 10 bases at J, with 23 bases between. CDR3 length: 15 residues. The CDR3 DNA is TGCAGTGCTATGCCGGGTAGTCAAGAGGTAGGAGAGCAGTTCTTC. Translation: CSAMPGSQEVGEQFF.